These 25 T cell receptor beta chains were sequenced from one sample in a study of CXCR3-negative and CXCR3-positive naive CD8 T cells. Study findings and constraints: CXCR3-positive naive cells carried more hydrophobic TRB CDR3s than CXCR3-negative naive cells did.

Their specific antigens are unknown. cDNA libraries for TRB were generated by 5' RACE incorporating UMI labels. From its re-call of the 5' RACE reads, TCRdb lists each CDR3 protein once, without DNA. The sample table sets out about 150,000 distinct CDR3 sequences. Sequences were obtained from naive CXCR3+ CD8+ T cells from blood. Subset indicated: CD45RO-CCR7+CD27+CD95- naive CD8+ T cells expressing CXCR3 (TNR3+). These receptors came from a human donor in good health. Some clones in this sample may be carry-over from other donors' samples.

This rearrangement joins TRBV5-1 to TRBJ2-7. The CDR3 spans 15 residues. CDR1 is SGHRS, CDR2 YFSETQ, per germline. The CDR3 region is CASSLDRILRYEQYF. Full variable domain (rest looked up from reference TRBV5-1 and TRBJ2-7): KAGVTQTPRYLIKTRGQQVTLSCSPISGHRSVSWYQQTPGQGLQFLFEYFSETQRNKGNFPGRFSGRQFSNSRSEMNVSTLELGDSALYLCASSLDRILRYEQYFGPGTRLTVT.

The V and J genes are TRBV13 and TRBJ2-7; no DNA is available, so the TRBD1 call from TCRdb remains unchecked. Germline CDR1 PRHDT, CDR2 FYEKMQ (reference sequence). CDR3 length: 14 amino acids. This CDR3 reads CASSWGTGEYEQYF.

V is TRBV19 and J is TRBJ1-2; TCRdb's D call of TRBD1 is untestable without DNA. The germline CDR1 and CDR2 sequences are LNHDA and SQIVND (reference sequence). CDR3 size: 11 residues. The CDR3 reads CANTGGDGYTF.

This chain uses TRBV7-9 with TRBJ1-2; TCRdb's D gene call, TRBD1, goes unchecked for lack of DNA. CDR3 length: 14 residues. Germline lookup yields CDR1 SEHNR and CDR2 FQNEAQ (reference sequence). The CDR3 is CASSHGTEDYGYTF.

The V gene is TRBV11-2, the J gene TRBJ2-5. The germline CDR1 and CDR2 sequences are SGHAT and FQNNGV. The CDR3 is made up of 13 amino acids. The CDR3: CASSLEVQETQYF.

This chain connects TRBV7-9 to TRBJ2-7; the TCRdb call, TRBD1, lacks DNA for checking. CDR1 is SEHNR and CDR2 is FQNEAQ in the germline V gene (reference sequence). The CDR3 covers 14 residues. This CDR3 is CASSPPTGPYEQYF.

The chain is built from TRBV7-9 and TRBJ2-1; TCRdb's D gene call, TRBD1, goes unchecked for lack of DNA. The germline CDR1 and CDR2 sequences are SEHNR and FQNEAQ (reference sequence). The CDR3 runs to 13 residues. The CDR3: CAIFWTQRNEQFF.

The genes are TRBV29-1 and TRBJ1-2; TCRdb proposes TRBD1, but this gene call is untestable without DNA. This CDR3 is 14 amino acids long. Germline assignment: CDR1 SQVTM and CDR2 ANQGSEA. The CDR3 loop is CSVAGHEANYGYTF.

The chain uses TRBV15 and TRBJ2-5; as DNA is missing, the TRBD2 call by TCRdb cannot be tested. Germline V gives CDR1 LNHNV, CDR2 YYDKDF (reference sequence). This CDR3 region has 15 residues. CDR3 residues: CATSRDRGRGGTQYF.

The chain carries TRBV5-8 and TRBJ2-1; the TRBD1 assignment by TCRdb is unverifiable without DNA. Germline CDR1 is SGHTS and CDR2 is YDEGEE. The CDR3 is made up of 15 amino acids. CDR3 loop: CASSAGTGYGNEQFF.

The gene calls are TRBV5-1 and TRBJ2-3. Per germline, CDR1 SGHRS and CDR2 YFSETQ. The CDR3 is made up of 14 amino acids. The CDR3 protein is CASSQRRYTDTQYF.

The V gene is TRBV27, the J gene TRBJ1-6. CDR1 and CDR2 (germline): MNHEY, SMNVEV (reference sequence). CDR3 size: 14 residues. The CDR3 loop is CASSLIALGSPLHF.

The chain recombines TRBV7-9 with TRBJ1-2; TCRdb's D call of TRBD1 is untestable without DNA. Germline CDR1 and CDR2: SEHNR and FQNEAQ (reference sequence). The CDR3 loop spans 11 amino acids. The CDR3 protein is CASSYGDGYTF.

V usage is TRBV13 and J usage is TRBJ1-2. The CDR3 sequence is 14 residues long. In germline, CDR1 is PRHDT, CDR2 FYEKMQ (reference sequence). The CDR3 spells CASSILIQNLGYTF.

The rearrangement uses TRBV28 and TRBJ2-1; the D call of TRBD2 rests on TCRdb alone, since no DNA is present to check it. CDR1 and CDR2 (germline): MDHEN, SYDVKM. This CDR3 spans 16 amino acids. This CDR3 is CASRVPTPRGNNEQFF. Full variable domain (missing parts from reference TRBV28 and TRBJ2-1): DVKVTQSSRYLVKRTGEKVFLECVQDMDHENMFWYRQDPGLGLRLIYFSYDVKMKEKGDIPEGYSVSREKKERFSLILESASTNQTSMYLCASRVPTPRGNNEQFFGPGTRLTVL.

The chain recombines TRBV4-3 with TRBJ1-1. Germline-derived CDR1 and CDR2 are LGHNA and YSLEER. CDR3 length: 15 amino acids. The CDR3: CASSQDRGQNTEAFF.

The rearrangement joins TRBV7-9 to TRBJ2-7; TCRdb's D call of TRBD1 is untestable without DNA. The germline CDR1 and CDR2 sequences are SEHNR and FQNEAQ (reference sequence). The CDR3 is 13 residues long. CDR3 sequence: CASSRGQRHEQYF.

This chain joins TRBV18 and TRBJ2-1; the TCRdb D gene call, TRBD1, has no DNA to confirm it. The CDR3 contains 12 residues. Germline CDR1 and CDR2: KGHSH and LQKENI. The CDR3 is CASSTSPSEQFF.

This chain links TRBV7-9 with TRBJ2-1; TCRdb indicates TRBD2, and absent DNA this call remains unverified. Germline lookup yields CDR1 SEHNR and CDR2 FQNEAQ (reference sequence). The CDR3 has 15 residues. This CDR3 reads CASSQTRDGDNEQFF.

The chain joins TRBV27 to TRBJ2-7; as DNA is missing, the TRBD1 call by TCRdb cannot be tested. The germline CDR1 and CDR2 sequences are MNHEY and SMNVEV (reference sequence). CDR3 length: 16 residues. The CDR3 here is CASSPLDSLGGYEQYF.

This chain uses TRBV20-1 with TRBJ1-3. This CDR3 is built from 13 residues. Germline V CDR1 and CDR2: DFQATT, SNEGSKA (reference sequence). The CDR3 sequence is CSARSPSGNTIYF.

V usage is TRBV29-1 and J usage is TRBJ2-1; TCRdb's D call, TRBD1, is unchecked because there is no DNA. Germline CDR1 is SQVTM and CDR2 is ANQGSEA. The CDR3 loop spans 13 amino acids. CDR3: CSVREGALNEQFF.

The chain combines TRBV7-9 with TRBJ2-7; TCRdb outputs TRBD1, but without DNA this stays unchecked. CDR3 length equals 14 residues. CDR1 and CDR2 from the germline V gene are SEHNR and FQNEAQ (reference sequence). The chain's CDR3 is CASSSLTGDSEQYF.

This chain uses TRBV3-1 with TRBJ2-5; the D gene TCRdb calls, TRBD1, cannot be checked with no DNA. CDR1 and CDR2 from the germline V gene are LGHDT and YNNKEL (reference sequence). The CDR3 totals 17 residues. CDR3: CASSQESPLVFEETQYF.

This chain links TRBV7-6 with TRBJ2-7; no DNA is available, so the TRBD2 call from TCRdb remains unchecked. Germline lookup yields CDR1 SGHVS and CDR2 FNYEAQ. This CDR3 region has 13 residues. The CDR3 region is CASSPSPGDEQYF.